The text below deals with one TCR beta chain. Its cognate antigen is unknown. This entry belongs to a study of response to subunit inactivated influenza vaccine. Study results and caveats: Authors suggested few new T cells are recruited by each seasonal influenza vaccination.

CDR1 is SGHRS, CDR2 YFSETQ, per germline. This CDR3 is built from 16 residues. V was shortened by 5 bases and J by 1 base, with 18 bases between the two germline ends. In TCRdb, the RT-PCR reads were re-called with MiXCR into one record per CDR3 protein. This sample has around 580,000 distinct CDR3 sequences, with 12% to 15% found just once. The chain couples TRBV5-1 to TRBJ2-5; TRBD2 is a possible D gene (7 bases). The clonotype originates from a middle-aged man who received an inactivated influenza vaccine. This material consisted of PBMCs from blood, taken 11 to 12 days after vaccination. The CDR3 sequence: CASRASGGLRQETQYF. In DNA, the CDR3 is TGCGCCAGCAGGGCCTCGGGGGGCCTTCGCCAAGAGACCCAGTACTTC.